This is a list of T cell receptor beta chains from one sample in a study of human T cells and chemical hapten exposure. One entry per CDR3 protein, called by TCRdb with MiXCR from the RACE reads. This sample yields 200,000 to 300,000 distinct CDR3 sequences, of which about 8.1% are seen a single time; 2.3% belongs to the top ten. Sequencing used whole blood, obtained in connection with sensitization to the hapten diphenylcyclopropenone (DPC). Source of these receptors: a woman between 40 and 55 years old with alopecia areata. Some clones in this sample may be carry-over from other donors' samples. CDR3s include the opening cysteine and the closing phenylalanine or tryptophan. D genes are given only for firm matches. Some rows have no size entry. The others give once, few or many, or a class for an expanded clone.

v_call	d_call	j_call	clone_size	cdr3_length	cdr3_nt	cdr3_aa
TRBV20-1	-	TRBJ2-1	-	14	TGCAGTGCTAGCCGGGCGGGCCTTTACAATGAGCAGTTCTTC	CSASRAGLYNEQFF
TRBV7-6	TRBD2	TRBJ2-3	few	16	TGTGCCAGCAGCTTTTCTACAGCGGGAGCAGGAGATACGCAGTATTTT	CASSFSTAGAGDTQYF
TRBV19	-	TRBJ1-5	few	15	TGTGCCAGTATCAGCCCTCACCTGAGCAATCAGCCCCAGCATTTT	CASISPHLSNQPQHF
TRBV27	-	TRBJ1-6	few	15	TGTGCCAGCAGTCCGCAGGGAATCCTTTCTTCACCCCTCCACTTT	CASSPQGILSSPLHF
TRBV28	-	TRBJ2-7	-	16	TGTGCCAGCAGTCCCCCCCCGGTTGCAGCCATCCACGAGCAGTACTTC	CASSPPPVAAIHEQYF
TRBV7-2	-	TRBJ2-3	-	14	TGTGCCAGCAGCTTACTCCCCGGGTACGATACGCAGTATTTT	CASSLLPGYDTQYF
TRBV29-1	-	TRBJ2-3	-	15	TGCAGCGTTGTCCCTTGGACAGAGTCCACAGATACGCAGTATTTT	CSVVPWTESTDTQYF
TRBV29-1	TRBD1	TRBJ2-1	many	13	TGCAGCGAGACAGGGGGGCTCTACAATGAGCAGTTCTTC	CSETGGLYNEQFF
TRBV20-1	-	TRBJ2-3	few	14	TGCAGTGCTAGAGATCCGGGGGTGCCAGATACGCAGTATTTT	CSARDPGVPDTQYF
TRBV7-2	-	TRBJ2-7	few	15	TGTGCCAGCAGCTGGGTCGGGAGTCCAGCCTACGAGCAGTACTTC	CASSWVGSPAYEQYF
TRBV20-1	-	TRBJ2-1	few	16	TGCAGTGCTAGATCCCCCGGTCTCCCGCCTGTCAATGAGCAGTTCTTC	CSARSPGLPPVNEQFF
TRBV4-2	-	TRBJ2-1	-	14	TGTGCCAGCAGCCAACGGCAGTACGCGAATGAGCAGTTCTTC	CASSQRQYANEQFF